This entry describes one TCR beta chain. The antigen is unknown. This entry comes from a study of beta chain features in type 1 diabetes. Study-level results: Insertions were fewer and deletions more numerous at VDJ junctions in type 1 diabetes patients. cDNA-based sequencing might over-represent cells highly expressing TCR. Among patients with Type 1 diabetes, TCRB CDR3s were moderately but significantly shorter in every one of the four CD4+ subsets.

The CDR3 is made up of 17 amino acids. The V end was cut by 4 bases, the J end by 0 bases, with 15 bases between. The germline V gene has CDR1 SGHDN and CDR2 FVKESK. Expressed TCRB transcripts were sequenced because the isolated RNA had all been reverse transcribed beforehand. Produced via immunoSEQ multiplex PCR; TCRdb's table is partial and in-frame only. Of 500,000 to 800,000 clones listed, 9.5% to 15% are singletons. The origin of this receptor is a man aged 25-45 years with type 1 diabetes. The chain carries TRBV14 and TRBJ1-4; D call uncertain. The sequenced sample was naive CD4+ T cells from blood. Written as DNA, the CDR3 is TGTGCCAGCAGCCCCCGGGCAGCCCGTGCAACTAATGAAAAACTGTTTTTT. This gives the protein CASSPRAARATNEKLFF.